The 22 T cell receptor beta chains presented below share a single source sample, sequenced in a study of T cell responses to AZD1222 COVID-19 vaccine. The protocol was immunoSEQ multiplex PCR, while the TCRdb copy is restricted to in-frame clones and leaves out a portion. The sample lists 120,000 or so clones; around 93% were seen once. The specimen comprised peripheral blood, sampled on day 0 of AZD1222 vaccination. The receptors originated from an adult in good health.

This chain joins TRBV28 and TRBJ1-6; D might be TRBD1 (6 bases). With 4 bases removed from V and 9 bases from J, the gap between germline ends came to 13 bases. The CDR3 consists of 14 residues. Germline V CDR1 and CDR2: MDHEN, SYDVKM. The CDR3 region is CASSYATGPSPLHF. The CDR3 DNA reads TGTGCCAGCAGTTACGCGACAGGTCCTTCACCCCTCCACTTT. The full variable domain, in which reference TRBV28 and TRBJ1-6 provide the parts outside the CDR3, is DVKVTQSSRYLVKRTGEKVFLECVQDMDHENMFWYRQDPGLGLRLIYFSYDVKMKEKGDIPEGYSVSREKKERFSLILESASTNQTSMYLCASSYATGPSPLHFGNGTRLTVT.

The genes are TRBV7-9 and TRBJ2-7; D might be TRBD1 (6 bases). The germline gives CDR1 SEHNR, CDR2 FQNEAQ (reference sequence). Trimming cost V 3 bases and J 3 bases, with 15 bases left between them. CDR3 length equals 15 residues. CDR3 in amino acids: CASSLGAGPSYEQYF. The CDR3 region has the DNA TGTGCCAGCAGCTTGGGGGCCGGACCGAGCTACGAGCAGTACTTC.

The chain combines TRBV29-1 with TRBJ2-1; the D gene is possibly TRBD1 (6 bases). The CDR3 totals 13 residues. Per germline, CDR1 SQVTM and CDR2 ANQGSEA. Deletions cut 7 bases from V and 3 bases from J, with 13 bases between. CDR3: CSATGPGYNEQFF. CDR3 in DNA: TGCAGCGCGACAGGCCCCGGCTACAATGAGCAGTTCTTC.

The V call is TRBV10-3, the J call TRBJ1-6; D remains unclear. The CDR3 spans 13 residues. V shed 4 bases and J shed 8 bases, with 9 bases lying between them. CDR1 is ENHRY, CDR2 SYGVKD, per germline. CDR3 bases: TGTGCCATCAGTGCGATCCGGGATTCACCCCTCCACTTT. Protein product: CAISAIRDSPLHF.

In this sample, this clone turned up once. J is TRBJ1-2 and V is TRBV28, with TRBD1 matching over 7 bases. The CDR3 contains 14 residues. Germline values: CDR1 MDHEN, CDR2 SYDVKM. V lost 2 bases to trimming and J lost 4 bases; unmatched junction nucleotides: 4. CDR3 region: CASSLGAGGYGYTF. The DNA for the CDR3 is TGTGCCAGCAGTTTAGGGGCAGGGGGCTATGGCTACACCTTC.

The CDR3 here is CASSFTHGQANTGELFF. The CDR3 nucleotides read TGTGCCAGCAGCTTCACCCATGGACAGGCAAACACCGGGGAGCTGTTTTTT. The chain links TRBV7-8 to TRBJ2-2; 7 bases are a match to TRBD1. Germline CDR1 is SGHVS and CDR2 is FQNEAQ. The CDR3 consists of 17 residues. Losses at the gene ends were 3 bases for V and 2 bases for J; bases not matched to a gene: 9.

V usage is TRBV9 and J usage is TRBJ1-3; D is ambiguous. This CDR3 has 14 amino acids. With 0 bases removed from V and 6 bases from J, the gap between germline ends came to 10 bases. Germline V gives CDR1 SGDLS, CDR2 YYNGEE. CDR3 residues: CASSVASMKNTIYF. As DNA, the CDR3 is TGTGCCAGCAGCGTAGCGTCAATGAAAAACACCATATATTTT.

The rearrangement joins TRBV19 to TRBJ1-3; D perhaps matches TRBD1 (5 bases). This CDR3 comprises 16 residues. V gave up 1 base and J gave up 0 bases, with 10 bases separating them. Germline V gene data show CDR1 as LNHDA and CDR2 as SQIVND (reference sequence). The CDR3 sequence: CASSIGGTISGNTIYF. CDR3 DNA sequence: TGTGCCAGTAGTATAGGGGGCACCATCTCTGGAAACACCATATATTTT.

The rearrangement uses TRBV9 and TRBJ2-5; TRBD1 agrees at 9 bases. CDR1 is SGDLS, CDR2 YYNGEE, per germline. CDR3 length equals 15 residues. With 4 bases clipped from V and 5 bases from J, the junction kept 9 bases outside the gene matches. CDR3 sequence (DNA): TGTGCCAGCAGCACTACGACAGGGGGGTCGGAGACCCAGTACTTC. It translates to CASSTTTGGSETQYF.

The rearrangement links TRBV6-5 to TRBJ1-3; D remains ambiguous. The CDR3 extends over 11 amino acids. Germline-derived CDR1 and CDR2 are MNHEY and SVGAGI. Trimming cost V 9 bases and J 1 base, with 4 bases left between them. The CDR3 DNA follows: TGTGCCAGTGGATCTGGAAACACCATATATTTT. Translating it yields CASGSGNTIYF.

A word on this clone: One end of the junction varies from germline; a read error may be responsible. The V and J genes are TRBV5-4 and TRBJ2-1, with TRBD2 as a possible D gene (7 bases). The CDR3 loop spans 16 amino acids. CDR1 and CDR2 (germline): SGHNT, YYREEE (reference sequence). Here the CDR3 reads CASSLGGAERESEQLF. The CDR3 bases are TGTGCCAGCAGCTTGGGGGGGGCGGAGCGGGAAAGTGAGCAGCTCTTC.

The chain combines TRBV30 with TRBJ2-7; 9 bases line up with TRBD1. J lost 2 bases, V lost 0 bases, and 8 bases had no gene match. Germline V gene sequence: CDR1 GTSNPN, CDR2 SVGIG (reference sequence). The CDR3 runs 16 residues. In DNA, the CDR3 is TGTGCCTGGAGTGTACTGGGGACAGGGACCCCCTACGAGCAGTACTTC. Translation: CAWSVLGTGTPYEQYF.

This chain links TRBV28 with TRBJ1-2, with TRBD1 matching 9 bases. The V gene end was trimmed by 0 bases and the J gene end by 4 bases; junction bases not matched to a gene: 6. The V gene's germline CDR1 is MDHEN and CDR2 SYDVKM. This CDR3 region has 16 residues. CDR3 in DNA: TGTGCCAGCAGTTTATGGGGATTGACAGGGGGCTATGGCTACACCTTC. Its protein is CASSLWGLTGGYGYTF.

This chain joins TRBV5-1 and TRBJ2-1; TRBD2 matches at 13 bases. Germline V gene sequence: CDR1 SGHRS, CDR2 YFSETQ. J lost 9 bases, V lost 8 bases, and 11 bases had no gene match. This CDR3 has 15 amino acids. The CDR3 sequence: CASGLAGAAGGEQFF. The CDR3 region has the DNA TGCGCCAGTGGACTAGCGGGAGCCGCCGGGGGTGAGCAGTTCTTC.

This chain connects TRBV28 to TRBJ1-3; D is ambiguous. The ends were cut back, 8 bases at V and 4 bases at J, with 6 bases in the middle. Per germline, CDR1 MDHEN and CDR2 SYDVKM. The CDR3 consists of 11 residues. The CDR3 region has the DNA TGTGCCAGCGAGGGCGGAAACACCATATATTTT. It codes for CASEGGNTIYF.

This clone was detected only once. V usage is TRBV11-1 and J usage is TRBJ2-2; D not resolved. V was cut by 5 bases and J by 6 bases, with 13 bases left in between. In germline, CDR1 is SGHAT, CDR2 FQDESV (reference sequence). The CDR3 is 14 residues long. The chain's CDR3 is CASSAGPGAGELFF. CDR3 in DNA: TGTGCCAGCAGCGCAGGACCGGGCGCCGGGGAGCTGTTTTTT.

In DNA, the CDR3 is TGTGCCAGTAGTATAGAGCGACAGGGGGCGGTGAACACCGGGGAGCTGTTTTTT. It specifies CASSIERQGAVNTGELFF. The chain employs TRBV19 and TRBJ2-2, with 10 bases fitting TRBD1. Germline CDR1 reads LNHDA; CDR2 reads SQIVND (reference sequence). This CDR3 has 18 residues. The J segment lost 1 base and the V segment lost 0 bases, leaving 5 bases of the junction unmatched.

V and J are TRBV5-1 and TRBJ1-6, with D tentatively TRBD1 (6 bases). The CDR3 is 15 residues long. Looked up from germline, CDR1 is SGHRS and CDR2 is YFSETQ. V was clipped by 3 bases and J by 8 bases, with 15 bases between them. Here the CDR3 reads CASSSSTGFHSPLHF. The CDR3 DNA sequence: TGCGCCAGCAGCTCATCTACAGGGTTCCATTCACCCCTCCACTTT.

This clone ranks as medium-sized. The chain has TRBV7-9 and TRBJ2-7; D unclear. The germline V and J ends were trimmed by 3 bases and 4 bases, with 7 bases remaining between them. The CDR3 is made up of 12 amino acids. Germline V gene lookup returns CDR1 SEHNR and CDR2 FQNEAQ (reference sequence). CDR3 region: CASSLMAYEQYF. DNA of the CDR3: TGTGCCAGCAGCTTGATGGCTTACGAGCAGTACTTC. The full variable domain, completed using reference TRBV7-9 and TRBJ2-7, is DTGVSQNPRHKITKRGQNVTFRCDPISEHNRLYWYRQTLGQGPEFLTYFQNEAQLEKSRLLSDRFSAERPKGSFSTLEIQRTEQGDSAMYLCASSLMAYEQYFGPGTRLTVT.

This clone was detected only once. V gene TRBV30 combines with J gene TRBJ2-5; TRBD2 agrees at 7 bases. The germline gives CDR1 GTSNPN, CDR2 SVGIG (reference sequence). The CDR3 has 12 residues. V lost 1 base and J lost 5; bases outside the gene matches: 1. The CDR3 loop is CAWSDGGETQYF. CDR3 bases: TGTGCCTGGAGTGACGGGGGGGAGACCCAGTACTTC. The full variable domain, rest sourced from reference TRBV30 and TRBJ2-5, is SQTIHQWPATLVQPVGSPLSLECTVEGTSNPNLYWYRQAAGRGLQLLFYSVGIGQISSEVPQNLSASRPQDRQFILSSKKLLLSDSGFYLCAWSDGGETQYFGPGTRLLVL.

The genes are TRBV30 and TRBJ2-3; 8 bases are a match to TRBD2. The J segment lost 5 bases and the V segment lost 2 bases, leaving 9 bases of the junction unmatched. CDR3 length: 15 residues. Germline loops: CDR1 GTSNPN, CDR2 SVGIG (reference sequence). The CDR3 is CAWSKAGGSGDTQYF. DNA for the CDR3: TGTGCCTGGAGTAAGGCGGGAGGTTCCGGAGATACGCAGTATTTT.

The CDR3 bases are TGCGCCAGCAGCCAAGCGCACCTGGATACGCAGTATTTT. This sequence encodes CASSQAHLDTQYF. The rearrangement joins TRBV4-1 to TRBJ2-3; D uncertain. Germline CDR1 is MGHRA and CDR2 is YSYEKL. The CDR3 runs to 13 residues. Trimming removed 1 base from V and 6 bases from J, with 8 bases in between.